These 5 T cell receptor beta chains were all obtained from the same sample, sequenced in a study of monozygotic twins with inflammatory bowel disease (dated by TCRdb to the late 2010s). Libraries were constructed by 5' RACE. The run used an Illumina HiSeq 2500. Following TCRdb reprocessing, every CDR3 protein sequence forms one entry, and DNA is not provided. The sample table on file contains just over 300,000 distinct CDR3 sequences. Over 5% of the sample belongs to the ten largest clones. Material for sequencing was blood. These receptor sequences come from a human donor with ulcerative colitis or Crohn's disease, or a healthy co-twin of an affected twin (not recorded which).

This sequence joins TRBV5-1 and TRBJ2-7. CDR1 is SGHRS, CDR2 YFSETQ, per germline. The CDR3 extends over 14 amino acids. This CDR3 reads CASSLSGAAYEQYF.

The chain joins TRBV21-1 to TRBJ2-5; lacking DNA, the TRBD1 call made by TCRdb goes unchecked. TRBV21-1 is shown as a pseudogene. The CDR3 is 13 residues long. CDR3 amino acids: CASSKAGVETQYF.

The rearrangement joins TRBV12-3 or TRBV12-4 to TRBJ2-1; TCRdb proposes TRBD1, but this gene call is untestable without DNA. This CDR3 comprises 13 residues. CDR3 amino acids: CASSHDRYNEQFF.

The chain has TRBV7-2 and TRBJ2-4; as DNA is missing, the TRBD1 call by TCRdb cannot be tested. Germline V gene data show CDR1 as SGHTA and CDR2 as FQGNSA. This CDR3 is built from 16 residues. This CDR3 is CASSQATGVGKNIQYF.

The CDR3 loop is CSAKTGGFSPLHF. V is TRBV20-1 and J is TRBJ1-6; TCRdb returns TRBD1, unconfirmable since there is no DNA. The V gene's germline CDR1 is DFQATT and CDR2 SNEGSKA (reference sequence). The CDR3 loop spans 13 amino acids.